What follows are 30 T cell receptor beta chains derived from one specimen sequenced in a study of PD-1 blockade in classical Hodgkin lymphoma. The protocol was immunoSEQ multiplex PCR, while the TCRdb copy is restricted to in-frame clones and leaves out a portion. The sample carries about 36,000 clones, almost 70% recorded once. There was relapse after autologous stem cell transplantation in every patient, and there was variation in brentuximab vedotin exposure. Sequencing used peripheral blood mononuclear cells (PBMCs), obtained before the second cycle of nivolumab. These receptors all stem from a human donor with classical Hodgkin lymphoma.

V and J are TRBV19 and TRBJ2-1; the match to TRBD1 covers 9 bases. This CDR3 is 15 amino acids long. Germline CDR1 LNHDA, CDR2 SQIVND (reference sequence). Trimming took 6 bases from V and 2 from J; bases not matched to a gene: 5. CDR3 nucleotide sequence: TGTGCCAGTAGAAATACAGGGGGCCCCTACAATGAGCAGTTCTTC. Translation gives CASRNTGGPYNEQFF.

The rearrangement links TRBV5-1 to TRBJ2-7; TRBD1 matches 12 bases. Germline V lookup: CDR1 SGHRS, CDR2 YFSETQ. The CDR3 runs to 15 residues. The V gene end was trimmed by 4 bases and the J gene end by 2 bases; junction bases not matched to a gene: 4. The CDR3 spells CASSPGQGATYEQYF. CDR3 DNA sequence: TGCGCCAGCAGCCCGGGACAGGGGGCGACCTACGAGCAGTACTTC.

The rearrangement links TRBV27 to TRBJ1-1; D may be TRBD1 (5 bases). Germline CDR1 is MNHEY and CDR2 is SMNVEV (reference sequence). This CDR3 region has 13 residues. V was pared by 6 bases and J by 0 bases, with 8 bases between. The CDR3 protein is CASRRGMNTEAFF. Here the CDR3 DNA reads TGTGCCAGCAGAAGGGGCATGAACACTGAAGCTTTCTTT.

The chain joins TRBV15 to TRBJ2-5; 9 bases match TRBD2. The germline CDR1 and CDR2 sequences are LNHNV and YYDKDF (reference sequence). The junction had 5 bases not matched to a gene; V was cut back by 0 bases and J by 0 bases. CDR3 length: 17 amino acids. Here the CDR3 DNA reads TGTGCCACCAGCAGAGATGTCGCTAGCGGGAACCAAGAGACCCAGTACTTC. Its translation: CATSRDVASGNQETQYF.

The chain employs TRBV29-1 and TRBJ1-2; TRBD1 matches at 9 bases. CDR3 length: 14 residues. Trimming cost V 7 bases and J 13 bases; bases outside gene matches: 19. CDR1 and CDR2 (germline): SQVTM, ANQGSEA. CDR3 sequence: CSAKAGTGNKVLTF. CDR3 DNA sequence: TGCAGCGCTAAGGCAGGGACAGGGAACAAAGTACTCACCTTC.

In this sample, this clone turned up once. The chain couples TRBV5-1 to TRBJ2-1; D not resolved. Germline CDR1 SGHRS, CDR2 YFSETQ. This CDR3 region has 15 residues. The V end was cut by 0 bases, the J end by 2 bases, with 9 bases between. The CDR3 sequence: CASSLDGVPYNEQFF. DNA for the CDR3: TGCGCCAGCAGCTTGGACGGCGTTCCCTACAATGAGCAGTTCTTC. The full variable domain, rest sourced from reference TRBV5-1 and TRBJ2-1, is KAGVTQTPRYLIKTRGQQVTLSCSPISGHRSVSWYQQTPGQGLQFLFEYFSETQRNKGNFPGRFSGRQFSNSRSEMNVSTLELGDSALYLCASSLDGVPYNEQFFGPGTRLTVL.

This sequence joins TRBV4-3 and TRBJ2-7; TRBD1 matches 11 bases. CDR1 is LGHNA and CDR2 is YSLEER in the germline V gene. The CDR3 is 16 amino acids. V was pared by 6 bases and J by 3 bases, with 10 bases of the junction left unmatched. The CDR3 DNA reads TGCGCCAGCAGTGAACCGGGGACAGGGGGTTTCTACGAGCAGTACTTC. Translated: CASSEPGTGGFYEQYF.

The chain links TRBV5-1 to TRBJ2-5, with TRBD2 matching 10 bases. Per germline, CDR1 SGHRS and CDR2 YFSETQ. Germline trimming cut 4 bases from V and 4 bases from J; bases unmatched to any gene: 7. The CDR3 length is 15 residues. The CDR3 coding sequence is TGCGCCAGCAGCGCGAGCGGGGGGGCAAGAGAGACCCAGTACTTC. As protein: CASSASGGARETQYF.

This clone was picked up a small number of times. CDR3 sequence (DNA): TGTGCCAGCAGTGAAGGGCACAATGAGCAGTTCTTC. It specifies CASSEGHNEQFF. This chain joins TRBV2 and TRBJ2-1; no clear D. Germline V gene lookup returns CDR1 SNHLY and CDR2 FYNNEI. This CDR3 is 12 amino acids long. The germline V and J ends were trimmed by 1 base and 5 bases, with 3 bases remaining between them.

The table lists this clone with many counts. This CDR3 is CASTLGPTLENIQYF. The CDR3 DNA reads as TGTGCCAGCACGTTGGGCCCCACTCTGGAAAACATTCAGTACTTC. The chain has TRBV2 and TRBJ2-4; D is unresolved. V lost 7 bases and J lost 5, with 18 bases in between. Germline CDR1 reads SNHLY; CDR2 reads FYNNEI. The CDR3 runs 15 residues.

The rearrangement joins TRBV30 to TRBJ1-1, with 7 bases lining up with TRBD1. The trim removed 1 base at V and 0 bases at J, leaving 14 bases unmatched. The CDR3 has 18 amino acids. Per germline, CDR1 GTSNPN and CDR2 SVGIG (reference sequence). CDR3 DNA: TGTGCCTGGAGTGGAAACAGGGGTTCCGGGGGTTTGAACACTGAAGCTTTCTTT. Residues: CAWSGNRGSGGLNTEAFF.

The chain combines TRBV5-1 with TRBJ1-1; a possible D gene is TRBD1 (5 bases). CDR3 length: 14 residues. Trimming removed 3 bases at V and 2 bases at J, with 11 bases between. Germline V gives CDR1 SGHRS, CDR2 YFSETQ. Here the CDR3 reads CASSSSDSNTEAFF. DNA for the CDR3: TGCGCCAGCAGCTCCTCAGACAGTAACACTGAAGCTTTCTTT.

This rearrangement joins TRBV5-4 to TRBJ1-6; the D gene is possibly TRBD1 (5 bases). V lost 2 bases to trimming and J lost 5 bases, with 8 bases between them. Per the germline V gene, CDR1 is SGHNT and CDR2 is YYREEE (reference sequence). CDR3 length: 14 amino acids. CDR3 region: CASSFLTDNSPLHF. The CDR3, as DNA: TGTGCCAGCAGCTTTTTGACAGATAATTCACCCCTCCACTTT.

This clone was seen a handful of times. The rearrangement links TRBV19 to TRBJ2-3, with D maybe TRBD2 (6 bases). V was clipped by 6 bases and J by 0 bases, with 16 bases between them. The length of the CDR3 is 16 residues. The V gene's germline CDR1 is LNHDA and CDR2 SQIVND (reference sequence). The chain's CDR3 is CASSNSGVRSTDTQYF. The CDR3 bases are TGTGCCAGTAGCAACTCGGGGGTCAGGAGCACAGATACGCAGTATTTT.

In its sample, this clone was seen a few times. V is TRBV9 and J is TRBJ1-3, with D hard to call. V was shortened by 4 bases and J by 4 bases, with 15 bases between the two germline ends. The germline V gene encodes CDR1 SGDLS and CDR2 YYNGEE. The CDR3 length is 15 residues. CDR3 sequence reads: CASSSTGVRGNTIYF. DNA of the CDR3: TGTGCCAGCAGCTCGACGGGCGTTCGGGGAAACACCATATATTTT.

This chain links TRBV6-1 with TRBJ2-5; 7 bases map to TRBD1. The CDR3 runs 15 residues. V trimming: 6 bases; J trimming: 1 base; junction bases outside the gene matches: 8. Germline V CDR1 and CDR2: MNHNS, SASEGT. The CDR3 coding sequence is TGTGCCAGCAGAGACCCCGGACAGGTCCAAGAGACCCAGTACTTC. As protein: CASRDPGQVQETQYF.

The V gene is TRBV5-4, the J gene TRBJ2-2, with TRBD1 matching over 8 bases. With V trimmed by 0 bases and J by 4 bases, 8 bases remained unmatched. CDR3 length: 17 amino acids. Germline values: CDR1 SGHNT, CDR2 YYREEE (reference sequence). CDR3 DNA: TGTGCCAGCAGCTTGGGGACAGGGAGGACGAGCACCGGGGAGCTGTTTTTT. It translates to CASSLGTGRTSTGELFF. The whole variable domain, remainder taken from reference TRBV5-4 and TRBJ2-2, is ETGVTQSPTHLIKTRGQQVTLRCSSQSGHNTVSWYQQALGQGPQFIFQYYREEENGRGNFPPRFSGLQFPNYSSELNVNALELDDSALYLCASSLGTGRTSTGELFFGEGSRLTVL.

The CDR3 here is CASSAGLNSPLHF. For the CDR3, the DNA is TGTGCCAGCAGTGCCGGGTTAAATTCACCCCTCCACTTT. The chain carries TRBV2 and TRBJ1-6; D is unclear. This CDR3 has 13 residues. The V and J ends lost 4 bases and 7 bases respectively, with 8 bases between them. Per germline, CDR1 SNHLY and CDR2 FYNNEI. Complete variable domain (other parts from reference TRBV2 and TRBJ1-6): EPEVTQTPSHQVTQMGQEVILRCVPISNHLYFYWYRQILGQKVEFLVSFYNNEISEKSEIFDDQFSVERPDGSNFTLKIRSTKLEDSAMYFCASSAGLNSPLHFGNGTRLTVT.

J is TRBJ1-2 and V is TRBV29-1; D perhaps matches TRBD1 (5 bases). The germline V and J ends were trimmed by 5 bases and 2 bases, with 18 bases remaining between them. The CDR3 contains 15 residues. The germline gives CDR1 SQVTM, CDR2 ANQGSEA. As DNA, the CDR3 is TGCAGCGTTTTACCGACAGAAGCACCAAACTATGGCTACACCTTC. Translated, it gives CSVLPTEAPNYGYTF. The full variable domain, its missing parts supplied by reference TRBV29-1 and TRBJ1-2, is SAVISQKPSRDICQRGTSLTIQCQVDSQVTMMFWYRQQPGQSLTLIATANQGSEATYESGFVIDKFPISRPNLTFSTLTVSNMSPEDSSIYLCSVLPTEAPNYGYTFGSGTRLTVV.

This clone was counted once. The chain carries TRBV6-5 and TRBJ2-7; 7 bases fit TRBD2. This CDR3 is 14 amino acids long. Germline V gene sequence: CDR1 MNHEY, CDR2 SVGAGI. With V trimmed by 0 bases and J by 2 bases, 1 base remained unmatched. Here the CDR3 reads CASSYSGLTYEQYF. CDR3 sequence (DNA): TGTGCCAGCAGTTACTCGGGACTAACCTACGAGCAGTACTTC.

This clone was found once. The chain links TRBV7-2 to TRBJ2-1; 8 bases align to TRBD2. This CDR3 contains 15 residues. The germline gives CDR1 SGHTA, CDR2 FQGNSA. J was trimmed by 0 bases and V by 4 bases; bases with no gene match: 2. As DNA, the CDR3 is TGTGCCAGCAGCTCAACTAGCGGCTCCTACAATGAGCAGTTCTTC. Translation gives CASSSTSGSYNEQFF.

The V call is TRBV5-8, the J call TRBJ2-1; D is ambiguous. V was pared by 0 bases and J by 7 bases, with 17 bases between. There are 16 residues in the CDR3. In germline, CDR1 is SGHTS, CDR2 YDEGEE. CDR3 nucleotide sequence: TGTGCCAGCAGCTTGGGGGAAGGGTTTCGGCGAAATGAGCAGTTCTTC. It specifies CASSLGEGFRRNEQFF.

The chain links TRBV4-2 to TRBJ2-7; perhaps D is TRBD1 or TRBD2 (5 bases each). CDR1 is LGHNA, CDR2 YNFKEQ, per germline. The CDR3 loop spans 15 amino acids. The ends were cut back, 1 base at V and 0 bases at J, with 10 bases in the middle. CDR3 amino acids: CASSQGGRSSYEQYF. CDR3 coding DNA: TGTGCCAGCAGCCAAGGGGGGAGAAGCTCCTACGAGCAGTACTTC.

The V gene is TRBV10-3, the J gene TRBJ2-2; 10 nucleotides line up with TRBD1. The CDR3 sequence is 14 residues long. Germline loops: CDR1 ENHRY, CDR2 SYGVKD. Germline trimming cut 10 bases from V and 5 bases from J; bases unmatched to any gene: 7. The CDR3 DNA is TGTGCCACCTCCGGGACAGGGGTGACCGGGGAGCTGTTTTTT. This sequence encodes CATSGTGVTGELFF.

The V call is TRBV5-4, the J call TRBJ1-6, with D perhaps matching TRBD1 (5 bases). V was clipped by 4 bases and J by 7 bases, with 12 bases between them. CDR3 length: 14 residues. Per the germline V gene, CDR1 is SGHNT and CDR2 is YYREEE (reference sequence). CDR3 region: CASSPGDRNSPLHF. Written as DNA, the CDR3 is TGTGCCAGCAGCCCGGGAGACAGAAATTCACCCCTCCACTTT.

J is TRBJ2-1 and V is TRBV5-1; D possibly corresponds to TRBD1 (6 bases). Per germline, CDR1 SGHRS and CDR2 YFSETQ. The CDR3 has 14 amino acids. Trimming stripped 0 bases from V and 3 bases from J, with 7 bases between. The CDR3 is CASSLADSYNEQFF. The CDR3 DNA reads TGCGCCAGCAGCTTGGCGGACAGCTACAATGAGCAGTTCTTC.

The V and J genes are TRBV5-1 and TRBJ2-7, with 8 bases fitting TRBD1. This CDR3 region has 14 residues. V lost 4 bases, J lost 3 bases, and 6 bases stayed unmatched. The germline V gene has CDR1 SGHRS and CDR2 YFSETQ. CDR3 loop: CASSPGQGSYEQYF. CDR3 bases: TGCGCCAGCAGCCCAGGACAGGGAAGCTACGAGCAGTACTTC.

The chain links TRBV7-7 to TRBJ2-5; 7 positions match TRBD1. V shed 5 bases, J shed 1 base, and the junction held 4 bases outside the gene matches. The CDR3 loop spans 14 amino acids. Looked up from germline, CDR1 is SSHAT and CDR2 is FNYEAQ (reference sequence). The CDR3 region has the DNA TGTGCCAGCAGCCCAGGGGGACCCCAAGAGACCCAGTACTTC. This sequence encodes CASSPGGPQETQYF. Variable domain in full (rest from reference TRBV7-7 and TRBJ2-5): GAGVSQSPRYKVTKRGQDVTLRCDPISSHATLYWYQQALGQGPEFLTYFNYEAQPDKSGLPSDRFSAERPEGSISTLTIQRTEQRDSAMYRCASSPGGPQETQYFGPGTRLLVL.

This chain uses TRBV19 with TRBJ2-1; 8 bases line up with TRBD1. V shed 5 bases and J 8 bases; nucleotides not matched to a gene: 5. This CDR3 contains 13 residues. Germline lookup yields CDR1 LNHDA and CDR2 SQIVND (reference sequence). CDR3 nucleotides: TGTGCCAGTAGTTGGACAGGGATGCATGAGCAGTTCTTC. Its protein product is CASSWTGMHEQFF.

The rearrangement joins TRBV6-5 to TRBJ1-1, with D possibly matching TRBD1 (6 bases). Trimming took 2 bases from V and 4 from J, leaving 14 bases between them. The CDR3 consists of 15 residues. The germline V gene has CDR1 MNHEY and CDR2 SVGAGI. The CDR3 sequence is CASSYSQGIGTEAFF. In nucleotides, the CDR3 is TGTGCCAGCAGTTACAGTCAGGGGATCGGCACTGAAGCTTTCTTT.